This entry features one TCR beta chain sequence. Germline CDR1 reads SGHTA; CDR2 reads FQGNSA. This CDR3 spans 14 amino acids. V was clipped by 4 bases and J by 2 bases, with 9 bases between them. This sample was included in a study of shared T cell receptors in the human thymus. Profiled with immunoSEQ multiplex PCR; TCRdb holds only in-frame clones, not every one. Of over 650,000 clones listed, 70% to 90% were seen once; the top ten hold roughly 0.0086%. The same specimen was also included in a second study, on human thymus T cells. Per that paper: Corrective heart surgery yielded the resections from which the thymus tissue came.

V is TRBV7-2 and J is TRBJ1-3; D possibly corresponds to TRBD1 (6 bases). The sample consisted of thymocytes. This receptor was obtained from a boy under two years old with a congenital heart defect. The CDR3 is CASSYRVAGNTIYF. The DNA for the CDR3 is TGTGCCAGCAGCTACAGGGTTGCTGGAAACACCATATATTTT.